These 6 T cell receptor beta chains originate from one sample sequenced in a study of control samples from healthy donors and cancer patients. Sequenced by immunoSEQ multiplex PCR; TCRdb stores in-frame clones only, minus some. Among tens of thousands of clones listed, roughly 95% were seen once. The sample was blood. These receptors were obtained from a young man in good health.

The chain has TRBV27 and TRBJ2-1; TRBD1 is a possible D gene (6 bases). Trimming took 5 bases from V and 0 from J, leaving 11 bases between them. Germline assignment: CDR1 MNHEY and CDR2 SMNVEV (reference sequence). This CDR3 region has 15 residues. CDR3 nucleotide sequence: TGTGCCAGCAGTCCCAGACAGGACTCCTACAATGAGCAGTTCTTC. Translation: CASSPRQDSYNEQFF.

By sample fraction, this clone is medium-sized. The chain employs TRBV13 and TRBJ1-6; 7 bases line up with TRBD1. Germline-derived CDR1 and CDR2 are PRHDT and FYEKMQ (reference sequence). The CDR3 sequence is 15 residues long. V was clipped by 6 bases and J by 6 bases; unmatched bases: 8. Here the CDR3 DNA reads TGTGCCAGCAGACTGAGGGGGCACTTTAATTCACCCCTCCACTTT. Protein product: CASRLRGHFNSPLHF.

V and J are TRBV19 and TRBJ1-1; unclear D gene. The germline V and J ends were trimmed by 8 bases and 5 bases, with 21 bases remaining between them. The V gene's germline CDR1 is LNHDA and CDR2 SQIVND (reference sequence). The CDR3 is 15 amino acids. The CDR3 here is CASSPIVGMWTEAFF. For the CDR3, the DNA is TGTGCCAGTTCACCCATCGTAGGAATGTGGACTGAAGCTTTCTTT.

V gene TRBV7-9 combines with J gene TRBJ2-1, with TRBD2 matching 11 bases. With 5 bases clipped from V and 2 bases from J, the junction kept 2 bases outside the gene matches. This CDR3 contains 15 residues. Per the germline V gene, CDR1 is SEHNR and CDR2 is FQNEAQ (reference sequence). CDR3 region: CASSGGLAAYNEQFF. The DNA for the CDR3 is TGTGCCAGCAGCGGGGGACTAGCGGCCTACAATGAGCAGTTCTTC. The full variable domain, in which reference TRBV7-9 and TRBJ2-1 provide the parts outside the CDR3, is DTGVSQNPRHKITKRGQNVTFRCDPISEHNRLYWYRQTLGQGPEFLTYFQNEAQLEKSRLLSDRFSAERPKGSFSTLEIQRTEQGDSAMYLCASSGGLAAYNEQFFGPGTRLTVL.

In DNA, the CDR3 is TGCGCCAGCAAGGGACTAGCGACTACCATGGGTACAGATACGCAGTATTTT. Residues: CASKGLATTMGTDTQYF. V usage is TRBV5-1 and J usage is TRBJ2-3; 10 bases map to TRBD2. CDR1 and CDR2 (germline): SGHRS, YFSETQ. This CDR3 spans 17 amino acids. V shed 6 bases, J shed 3 bases, and the junction held 13 bases outside the gene matches.

As DNA, the CDR3 is TGTGCCAGCAGTCCCCAGGCCGAGTACACTGAAGCTTTCTTT. It encodes CASSPQAEYTEAFF. The chain employs TRBV28 and TRBJ1-1; no definite D call. CDR1 is MDHEN, CDR2 SYDVKM, per germline. Trimming left V 5 bases short and J 3 bases short, with 13 bases between. The CDR3 is 14 amino acids.